The entry below gives a single T cell receptor beta chain sequence along with its context. Its binding antigen is unknown. Base qualities are not at hand, and no much larger clone is one base apart. The CDR3 runs 15 residues from the cysteine to the phenylalanine. Of the read, only the CDR3 DNA is kept; its 45 bases are in frame from base 1. CDR1 and CDR2 (SGHVS, FNYEAQ) derive from the germline V gene. V was cut back by 0 bases and J by 9 bases, leaving a gap of 12 bases between them. The treatment or condition tag for this specimen amounts to: roughly 11-day PBMC culture with coronavirus spike peptide pools or control peptides (ViraFEST assay). The study used the ViraFEST assay, which expanded antigen-specific T cells with peptide pools and then identified expanded clonotypes by TCR sequencing. The convalescent patients' positive SARS-CoV-2 PCR tests were from March to December 2020, which was before the Alpha, Beta and Delta variants emerged in the United States. About 2 million PBMCs per well were cultured in IMDM with approximately 5% human AB serum and about 9.2 IU/ml IL-2, plus 10 ug/ml peptide pools. Half of the culture medium was replaced with fresh IL-2-containing medium on days 3 and 7. Once the cells had been in culture for about 10 days, the EasySep CD4+ T cell isolation kit was used to isolate CD4+ T cells by negative selection. Ficoll-Paque Plus gradient centrifugation was used to isolate PBMCs from whole blood, and the isolated PBMCs were then either used fresh or cryopreserved at -140C. Each culture condition was generally run in triplicate wells.

The data derive from a study of vaccination and CD4 T cells after COVID-19 (dated by TCRdb to between 2021 and 2022). Regarding the research as a whole: SARS-CoV-2 positivity had been established in the convalescent patients by nasal swab PCR, and mild disease was recorded in about 9 of these patients and severe disease in one. The convalescent cohort comprised six males and four females, including two Hispanic individuals, seven Caucasians, two Asians and one multiracial person. Two doses of either the Pfizer-BioNTech BNT162b2 vaccine (n=8) or the Moderna mRNA-1273 vaccine (n=2) were administered to participants. Post-COVID blood samples were collected from convalescent patients a median of around 100 days after diagnosis, with a range of about 30 to 161 days. The time from the second vaccine dose to post-vaccine blood sampling had a median of 72 days and ranged from about 12 to 250 days. Overlapping spike peptide pools from SARS-CoV-2 and from the common cold coronaviruses HCoV-NL63, HCoV-OC43 and HCoV-229E were used as culture stimuli. Control cultures used a CEFX viral epitope pool as positive control, an HIV-1 Nef peptide pool as negative control, or no peptide. In ten to eleven COVID-19 convalescent patients and 4 infection-naive healthy vaccine recipients, the spike-specific CD4+ TCR repertoire before mRNA vaccination was compared with the repertoire after mRNA vaccination.

Library method: PCR. DNA from cultured CD4+ T cells underwent TCR sequencing with the Oncomine TCR Beta short-read assay at the Johns Hopkins FTIC core. Genomic DNA was extracted from the cultured CD4+ T cells with the QIAamp micro DNA kit. Oncomine TCR Beta libraries made from cultured CD4+ T cells were pooled using unique dual indexes and sequenced on an Illumina iSeq 100. Regarding the original processing steps: Non-productive sequences were removed, and CDR3s that did not start with C, did not end with F or W, or were shorter than 7 amino acids were discarded. The MANAFEST web application identified antigen-specific clonotypes by comparing peptide-stimulated wells against reference wells and other culture wells. To be called positive, a clone needed an FDR below 0.05, an odds ratio above 5, and a productive frequency above 0.1% in at least two of three replicate wells. A clonotype counted as cross-reactive if it showed significant expansion both in the SARS-CoV-2 spike wells and in at least one common cold coronavirus spike condition. Levenshtein distances (stringdist) and unrooted phylogenetic trees (ape) in R version 3.6.1 were used to assess CDR3 homology. The public reads were reanalyzed by TCRdb: fastp trimming at Q25, MiXCR alignment, in-frame beta chains only. Each record represents a unique CDR3 protein, reported with the most common genes and DNA among its rows. V and J calls and clone size were set by TCRdb, not the authors. The sample data list roughly 11,000 distinct CDR3 sequences, and less than 70% of these were observed just once. The top ten clones comprise 26% of the sample.

General findings and caveats noted by the study authors: The study included relatively few convalescent patients and did not analyze early timepoints after natural infection. Among convalescent patients, a median roughly 90% of the SARS-CoV-2-reactive clones seen after vaccination appeared only after vaccination, which suggests priming specific to the vaccine. Although the median number of SARS-CoV-2-reactive clonotypes went up from some 23 after infection to 35 to 40 after vaccination, the increase was not significant. In convalescent patients, nearly all vaccine-specific clones (304 of 307) were found to be mono-reactive for SARS-CoV-2 spike rather than cross-reactive with common cold coronaviruses.

The sample was CD4+ T cells from blood, cultured in vitro, taken before SARS-CoV-2 vaccination. The chain joins TRBV7-6 to TRBJ1-6; a tentative D match to TRBD1 spans 5 bases. The sequence was obtained from a human donor who had recovered from COVID-19. The CDR3 loop reads CASSLAAGTGSPLHF. The DNA is as follows: TGTGCCAGCAGCTTAGCGGCAGGGACGGGTTCACCCCTCCACTTT.